The 21 T cell receptor beta chains below come from one sample, sequenced in a study of cytomegalovirus exposure and HLA in healthy donors. The PCR used 60 Vbeta and 13 Jbeta primers. TCRdb's copy holds only in-frame clones and misses some; the assay was immunoSEQ multiplex PCR. This sample has about 120,000 clones, with around three quarters found just once. The sequencing sample was made of PBMCs. The source is a man aged 25 to 45 in good health and CMV-seropositive.

This chain joins TRBV7-2 and TRBJ2-7, with TRBD2 matching over 8 bases. Germline V CDR1 and CDR2: SGHTA, FQGNSA. There are 13 residues in the CDR3. The J segment lost 5 bases and the V segment lost 5 bases, leaving 5 bases of the junction unmatched. DNA of the CDR3: TGTGCCAGCAGCCGAGGGCGGGGGGACGAGCAGTACTTC. Amino acid sequence: CASSRGRGDEQYF.

This clone was seen only a few times. The chain joins TRBV10-3 to TRBJ1-1; 7 bases agree with TRBD1. The CDR3 spans 15 residues. Unmatched junction bases numbered 4, after V lost 0 bases and J lost 3 bases. Germline CDR1 reads ENHRY; CDR2 reads SYGVKD. The CDR3 reads CAISESQGRYTEAFF. The CDR3, as DNA: TGTGCCATCAGTGAGTCACAGGGGAGGTACACTGAAGCTTTCTTT.

This chain joins TRBV27 and TRBJ2-4, with D perhaps TRBD1 (6 bases). Per the germline V gene, CDR1 is MNHEY and CDR2 is SMNVEV (reference sequence). This CDR3 comprises 15 residues. Deletions cut 2 bases from V and 8 bases from J, with 16 bases between. The CDR3 nucleotides are TGTGCCAGCAGTTTAGCTTGGGACACCCGAGACATTCAGTACTTC. Its translation is CASSLAWDTRDIQYF.

This clone was observed a handful of times. The genes are TRBV7-2 and TRBJ2-7, with 9 bases lining up with TRBD1. Per the germline V gene, CDR1 is SGHTA and CDR2 is FQGNSA. Losses at the gene ends were 2 bases for V and 4 bases for J; bases not matched to a gene: 6. The CDR3 covers 15 residues. CDR3 bases: TGTGCCAGCAGCTTATCGACAGGGGGGTCGTACGAGCAGTACTTC. It encodes CASSLSTGGSYEQYF.

J is TRBJ1-6 and V is TRBV27; 8 bases agree with TRBD1. In germline, CDR1 is MNHEY, CDR2 SMNVEV (reference sequence). CDR3 length equals 17 residues. The junction had 9 bases not matched to a gene; V was cut back by 0 bases and J by 8 bases. CDR3 DNA: TGTGCCAGCAGTTTATCCCTCAGGGGGCGAGGGTATTCACCCCTCCACTTT. Encoded protein: CASSLSLRGRGYSPLHF.

Only one count was recorded for this clone. This chain uses TRBV27 with TRBJ2-7; D perhaps matches TRBD1 (5 bases). Per the germline V gene, CDR1 is MNHEY and CDR2 is SMNVEV (reference sequence). The CDR3 is 13 residues long. The V end lost 6 bases, the J end lost 0 bases, and 9 bases lay between the germline ends. This CDR3 reads CASRRQSSYEQYF. CDR3 nucleotides: TGTGCCAGCAGACGACAGAGCTCCTACGAGCAGTACTTC.

This clone was detected a few times. One junction end disagrees with the germline gene, perhaps due to a read error. This CDR3 reads CASSWTSGGAGNSQYF. DNA for the CDR3: TGTGCCAGCAGCTGGACTAGCGGGGGGGCGGGAAACAGTCAGTACTTC. V gene TRBV5-4 combines with J gene TRBJ2-4; 15 bases line up with TRBD2. Germline loops: CDR1 SGHNT, CDR2 YYREEE (reference sequence). The CDR3 spans 16 residues.

Of note for this clone: The conserved final phenylalanine or tryptophan is absent from the CDR3, which likely points to a read error. The chain employs TRBV7-2 and TRBJ2-4; D is perhaps TRBD2 (5 bases). The germline gives CDR1 SGHTA, CDR2 FQGNSA. Between the trimmed V and J ends, which lost 5 bases and 11 bases, there was a span of 16 bases. CDR3 length equals 13 residues. CDR3 sequence reads: CASSAHQRAVQYC. The CDR3 DNA follows: TGTGCCAGCAGCGCACACCAGAGGGCCGTTCAGTACTGC.

This clone was detected only once. The chain has TRBV28 and TRBJ1-5, with a possible D match to TRBD1 (5 bases). Germline V gene sequence: CDR1 MDHEN, CDR2 SYDVKM. V lost 5 bases to trimming and J lost 8 bases, with 10 bases between them. This CDR3 region has 12 residues. Here the CDR3 DNA reads TGTGCCAGCAGTGTCGGGGGTAAGCCCCAGCATTTT. It encodes CASSVGGKPQHF.

V usage is TRBV21-1 and J usage is TRBJ1-3; the table assigns TRBD1, which was not confirmed against the DNA. TRBV21-1 is shown as a pseudogene. The CDR3 length is 13 residues. The CDR3: CASRQGTGNTIYF. CDR3 bases: TGTGCCAGCAGGCAGGGAACTGGAAACACCATATATTTT.

This clone was picked up one time. The chain employs TRBV5-1 and TRBJ2-5, with 10 bases that match TRBD2. V shed 4 bases and J 2 bases; nucleotides not matched to a gene: 5. The CDR3 is made up of 15 amino acids. Germline values: CDR1 SGHRS, CDR2 YFSETQ. The CDR3 nucleotides read TGCGCCAGCAGCCGAGCGGGAGGGAGGCAAGAGACCCAGTACTTC. Protein product: CASSRAGGRQETQYF.

The V call is TRBV5-1, the J call TRBJ2-2; 11 nucleotides match TRBD2. This CDR3 region has 16 residues. V was clipped by 4 bases and J by 2 bases; unmatched bases: 4. Germline-derived CDR1 and CDR2 are SGHRS and YFSETQ. The CDR3 sequence is CASSVGLAGNTGELFF. CDR3 DNA sequence: TGCGCCAGCAGCGTTGGACTAGCGGGCAACACCGGGGAGCTGTTTTTT.

The CDR3 is CASSSFPTDTQYF. The CDR3 DNA reads as TGTGCCAGCAGCTCCTTTCCCACAGATACGCAGTATTTT. The chain uses TRBV4-2 and TRBJ2-3; D is uncertain. V was pared by 5 bases and J by 2 bases, with 8 bases between. This CDR3 is 13 amino acids long. The germline V gene encodes CDR1 LGHNA and CDR2 YNFKEQ.

The chain employs TRBV9 and TRBJ2-1, with D possibly matching TRBD2 (6 bases). Trimming stripped 6 bases from V and 0 bases from J, with 10 bases between. The CDR3 is made up of 14 amino acids. Germline loops: CDR1 SGDLS, CDR2 YYNGEE. The DNA of the CDR3 is TGTGCCAGCACCGGCGGGGACTCCTACAATGAGCAGTTCTTC. Translating gives CASTGGDSYNEQFF.

V usage is TRBV18 and J usage is TRBJ1-1; 8 bases fit TRBD1. Trimming at V came to 5 bases and at J to 5 bases, leaving 4 bases not matched to a gene. The CDR3 extends over 13 amino acids. CDR1 and CDR2 (germline): KGHSH, LQKENI. In nucleotides, the CDR3 is TGTGCCAGCTCAGGACAGGGAGAAACTGAAGCTTTCTTT. This gives the protein CASSGQGETEAFF.

The gene calls are TRBV4-3 and TRBJ2-2, with D unresolved. CDR1 LGHNA and CDR2 YSLEER come from the germline V gene. CDR3 size: 16 residues. Trimming took 1 base from V and 1 from J, leaving 10 bases between them. The CDR3 DNA follows: TGCGCCAGCAGCCAAGGAACGGAGTTGAACACCGGGGAGCTGTTTTTT. Residues: CASSQGTELNTGELFF.

V gene TRBV30 combines with J gene TRBJ2-7; D uncertain. The CDR3 spans 12 residues. Germline V lookup: CDR1 GTSNPN, CDR2 SVGIG (reference sequence). Trimming took 3 bases from V and 4 from J, leaving 10 bases between them. Written as DNA, the CDR3 is TGTGCCTGGAGCCAGACACGATACGAGCAGTACTTC. Translated, it gives CAWSQTRYEQYF.

The V call is TRBV7-3, the J call TRBJ1-5; D ambiguous. The CDR3 has 15 residues. Trimming shortened V by 0 bases and J by 2 bases, and 8 bases separated the two germline ends. The V gene's germline CDR1 is SGHTA and CDR2 FQGTGA. The chain's CDR3 is CASSLTGQGNQPQHF. In nucleotides, the CDR3 is TGTGCCAGCAGCTTAACGGGCCAGGGCAATCAGCCCCAGCATTTT.

This sequence joins TRBV11-2 and TRBJ2-5; possible D gene TRBD2, 7 bases. Per germline, CDR1 SGHAT and CDR2 FQNNGV. The CDR3 spans 14 residues. Trimming pared 6 bases from V and 4 bases from J, leaving 15 bases between. Here the CDR3 reads CASSYFRGAETQYF. CDR3 DNA sequence: TGTGCCAGCAGTTATTTTCGGGGGGCAGAGACCCAGTACTTC.

The chain recombines TRBV19 with TRBJ1-5; weak D call: TRBD1 (6 bases). Trimming removed 3 bases at V and 4 bases at J, with 10 bases between. Germline values: CDR1 LNHDA, CDR2 SQIVND (reference sequence). This CDR3 has 14 residues. In DNA form, the CDR3 reads TGTGCCAGTAGTATGTGGGACAAAAATCAGCCCCAGCATTTT. Residues: CASSMWDKNQPQHF.

The chain employs TRBV27 and TRBJ2-5; TRBD2 agrees at 7 bases. CDR3 length: 15 amino acids. With V trimmed by 5 bases and J by 7 bases, 13 bases remained unmatched. Germline V lookup: CDR1 MNHEY, CDR2 SMNVEV (reference sequence). In DNA form, the CDR3 reads TGTGCCAGCAGTCTCCCACCGTCGGGGAGGGGGACCCAGTACTTC. Translating it yields CASSLPPSGRGTQYF.